This T cell receptor (beta chain) was found in a study of cytomegalovirus exposure and HLA in healthy donors. General study points: The classifier was said to identify cytomegalovirus status with high specificity and sensitivity. Fewer than 200 TCR beta chains were listed as cytomegalovirus-associated. Analysis was performed later, and it showed HLA-associated TCR beta chains to be more clonally expanded than equally common others.

As to this clone: Antigen unknown.

The study ran its PCR with 60 Vbeta and 13 Jbeta primers. Some clones are missing from TCRdb's copy, which holds only in-frame ones; the method was immunoSEQ multiplex PCR. Of some 150,000 clones in the sample, roughly 83% were seen once. The records omit this donor's CMV serostatus. With V trimmed by 6 bases and J by 3 bases, 10 bases remained unmatched. The CDR3 runs to 16 residues. CDR1 and CDR2 (germline): LNHDA, SQIVND (reference sequence). The specimen was PBMCs. The sequence was collected from a human donor in good health. This chain links TRBV19 with TRBJ1-1, with 10 bases fitting TRBD1. CDR3 sequence reads: CASSPGQGLFDTEAFF. As DNA, the CDR3 is TGTGCCAGTAGCCCGGGACAGGGGCTATTTGACACTGAAGCTTTCTTT.